The rows below give T cell receptor beta chains drawn from one sample of a study of T cell repertoires in cytomegalovirus infection. A single record per CDR3 protein comes from TCRdb applying MiXCR to the reads. The repertoire holds fewer than 300,000 distinct CDR3 sequences, roughly a quarter seen once, with over 11% in the top ten. The sequenced sample consisted of PBMCs. The receptor set was obtained from a human donor in good health (CMV status not recorded). Some clones in this sample may be carry-over from other donors' samples. Each CDR3 is given with its conserved first and last residue. A D gene is named only where the DNA matches it firmly. The size entry is marked missing in some rows and otherwise reads once, few, many or a size class.

v_gene,abundance,j_gene,d_gene,CDR3aa,CDR3nt
TRBV6-1,few,TRBJ2-1,TRBD2,CASILRGGGTKDEQFF,TGTGCCAGCATCCTCCGGGGGGGAGGTACTAAGGATGAGCAGTTCTTC
TRBV6-1,NA,TRBJ1-4,TRBD1,CASSTGQKNEKLFF,TGTGCCAGCAGTACGGGACAGAAAAATGAAAAACTGTTTTTT
TRBV28,NA,TRBJ2-7,NA,CASSRDGTSSYEQYF,TGTGCCAGCAGCCGTGACGGTACAAGCTCCTACGAGCAGTACTTC
TRBV3-1,NA,TRBJ2-1,TRBD2,CASSQSYSGGPYNEQFF,TGTGCCAGCAGCCAATCCTATAGCGGGGGTCCTTACAATGAGCAGTTCTTC
TRBV6-6,NA,TRBJ2-7,TRBD2,CASSSAGWGQRERVNEQYF,TGTGCCAGCAGTTCCGCGGGTTGGGGCCAGCGGGAAAGGGTCAACGAGCAGTACTTC
TRBV7-8,many,TRBJ2-5,TRBD2,CASSLGGSGQETQYF,TGTGCCAGCAGCTTAGGTGGTAGCGGGCAAGAGACCCAGTACTTC
TRBV5-4,NA,TRBJ2-7,NA,CASSPGTNYEQYF,TGTGCCAGCAGCCCAGGGACAAACTACGAGCAGTACTTC
TRBV7-8,many,TRBJ1-2,TRBD1,CASSYRDRDGYTF,TGTGCCAGCAGCTACCGGGACAGGGATGGCTACACCTTC
TRBV11-2,NA,TRBJ1-1,NA,CASRPSPAGREAFF,TGTGCCAGCAGACCTTCCCCCGCAGGGCGTGAAGCTTTCTTT
TRBV6-1,NA,TRBJ2-7,NA,CASSEQLQASYEQYF,TGTGCCAGCAGTGAACAGCTCCAAGCCTCCTACGAGCAGTACTTC
TRBV7-2,few,TRBJ2-7,NA,CASSLVSIQYEQYF,TGTGCCAGCAGCTTAGTTTCCATACAGTACGAGCAGTACTTC
TRBV7-2,few,TRBJ2-1,TRBD2,CASSLEAGEDNEQFF,TGTGCCAGCAGCTTGGAGGCGGGGGAGGACAATGAGCAGTTCTTC
TRBV11-3,NA,TRBJ1-1,NA,CASSLGPRGQNTEAFF,TGTGCCAGCAGCTTAGGCCCAAGGGGACAGAACACTGAAGCTTTCTTT
TRBV20-1,NA,TRBJ2-7,TRBD2,CSARDPLAGSYEQYF,TGCAGTGCTAGAGATCCCCTAGCGGGATCCTACGAGCAGTACTTC
TRBV4-3,NA,TRBJ1-1,NA,CASSPSGQTNTEAFF,TGCGCCAGCAGCCCCAGCGGGCAGACGAACACTGAAGCTTTCTTT
TRBV25-1,few,TRBJ1-2,NA,CASSEYGGYTF,TGTGCCAGCAGTGAATACGGTGGCTACACCTTC
TRBV7-2,many,TRBJ1-5,TRBD1,CASSRGGGYQPQHF,TGTGCCAGCAGCCGGGGAGGGGGCTATCAGCCCCAGCATTTT
TRBV5-1,NA,TRBJ1-1,NA,CASSLYGTDNTEAFF,TGCGCCAGCAGCTTGTACGGGACGGATAACACTGAAGCTTTCTTT
TRBV6-6,NA,TRBJ2-5,TRBD2,CASRPGGAVKTQYF,TGTGCCAGCAGGCCCGGGGGGGCGGTGAAGACCCAGTACTTC
TRBV10-3,NA,TRBJ2-5,TRBD1,CAIRDGTGPETQYF,TGTGCCATCAGAGATGGGACAGGGCCAGAGACCCAGTACTTC
TRBV19,NA,TRBJ1-5,NA,CASSIIVGPSNQPQHF,TGTGCCAGTAGTATAATCGTGGGGCCTAGCAATCAGCCCCAGCATTTT
TRBV19,NA,TRBJ1-2,NA,CASVGRLYGYTF,TGTGCCAGTGTGGGACGGCTCTATGGCTACACCTTC
TRBV11-2,few,TRBJ2-7,NA,CASSLERGRISSYEQYF,TGTGCCAGCAGCTTAGAACGGGGACGGATATCCTCCTACGAGCAGTACTTC
TRBV7-2,many,TRBJ2-7,NA,CASSAGTHEQYF,TGTGCCAGCAGCGCGGGGACACACGAGCAGTACTTC
TRBV5-5,many,TRBJ1-1,NA,CASSPRPGTSNTEAFF,TGTGCCAGCAGCCCTCGACCCGGGACGTCGAACACTGAAGCTTTCTTT
TRBV10-2,NA,TRBJ2-7,NA,CASSEGGSSYEQYF,TGCGCCAGCAGTGAGGGGGGAAGCTCCTACGAGCAGTACTTC
TRBV7-9,many,TRBJ1-1,NA,CASSLEGGIEAFF,TGTGCCAGCAGCTTAGAGGGAGGGATTGAAGCTTTCTTT
TRBV10-1,few,TRBJ2-5,NA,CASSESVGVYETQYF,TGCGCCAGCAGTGAGTCGGTGGGAGTTTATGAGACCCAGTACTTC
TRBV20-1,few,TRBJ1-6,NA,CSARMWGGPGDSPLHF,TGCAGTGCTAGAATGTGGGGAGGGCCGGGGGATTCACCCCTCCACTTT
TRBV4-1,NA,TRBJ1-2,NA,CASSQEVGRYGYTF,TGCGCCAGCAGCCAAGAAGTCGGCAGATATGGCTACACCTTC
TRBV29-1,NA,TRBJ2-7,NA,CSVEGSYEQYF,TGCAGCGTTGAAGGCAGCTACGAGCAGTACTTC
TRBV2,NA,TRBJ2-7,TRBD1,CASRDIGQGGEQYF,TGTGCCAGCAGAGACATCGGACAGGGGGGCGAGCAGTACTTC
TRBV28,NA,TRBJ2-1,NA,CATQPGWGAATYNEQFF,TGTGCCACCCAGCCGGGTTGGGGGGCGGCAACCTACAATGAGCAGTTCTTC
TRBV2,NA,TRBJ1-5,NA,CASSEGRAGQPQHF,TGTGCCAGCAGTGAAGGCAGGGCGGGCCAGCCCCAGCATTTT
TRBV6-5,NA,TRBJ2-2,TRBD2,CASSHAGLAGATGELFF,TGTGCCAGCAGTCACGCAGGACTAGCGGGGGCCACCGGGGAGCTGTTTTTT
TRBV7-9,many,TRBJ2-1,NA,CASSLGYGAKNEQFF,TGTGCCAGCAGCTTAGGTTACGGGGCGAAAAATGAGCAGTTCTTC
TRBV5-1,NA,TRBJ1-4,NA,CASSSGFGEGYEKLFF,TGCGCCAGCAGCTCCGGATTCGGGGAAGGGTATGAAAAACTGTTTTTT
TRBV4-1,NA,TRBJ1-1,TRBD1,CASSLSWTGAEAFF,TGCGCCAGCAGCCTAAGTTGGACAGGGGCTGAAGCTTTCTTT
TRBV20-1,NA,TRBJ2-2,TRBD1,CSARDGTGYGELFF,TGCAGTGCTAGAGATGGGACAGGGTACGGGGAGCTGTTTTTT